This is a list of T cell receptor beta chains from one sample in a study of CD8+ T cells in alopecia areata. The table came from immunoSEQ multiplex PCR; TCRdb's copy has only in-frame clones and leaves some out. The sample carries about 110,000 clones, approximately 54% recorded once. This specimen was CD8+ T cells sorted from blood, taken at week 24, from a patient treated with tofacitinib. The receptors were sampled from a human donor with alopecia areata. CDR3s include the opening cysteine and the closing phenylalanine or tryptophan. Each record gives: clone size, V gene, D gene, J gene, CDR3 length, CDR3 DNA, CDR3 protein. A D gene is named only where the DNA matches it firmly. For some rows the clone size is stated as once, few or many, or as a class when expanded; others skip it.

size: .; V: TRBV6-4; D: TRBD2; J: TRBJ2-2; length: 15; DNA: TGTGCCAGCAGTGAAAGCGGGGGGGCCACCGGGGAGCTGTTTTTT; CDR3: CASSESGGATGELFF
size: .; V: TRBV29-1; D: .; J: TRBJ1-2; length: 11; DNA: TGCAGCGTTACAACAGGGTTTGGCTACACCTTC; CDR3: CSVTTGFGYTF
size: .; V: TRBV7-9; D: TRBD1; J: TRBJ2-7; length: 14; DNA: TGTGCCAGCAGCTCTCGGGACAGCGCCTACGAGCAGTACTTC; CDR3: CASSSRDSAYEQYF
size: few; V: TRBV27; D: .; J: TRBJ1-1; length: 13; DNA: TGTGCCAGCAGTTTATTCGGGATCACTGAAGCTTTCTTT; CDR3: CASSLFGITEAFF
size: few; V: TRBV2; D: TRBD1; J: TRBJ2-7; length: 13; DNA: TGTGCCAGCAGTGATGGACAGGACGACGAGCAGTACTTC; CDR3: CASSDGQDDEQYF
size: few; V: TRBV14; D: TRBD1; J: TRBJ2-5; length: 16; DNA: TGTGCCAGCAGCCAAGGGGACAGGGAAAACCAAGAGACCCAGTACTTC; CDR3: CASSQGDRENQETQYF
size: .; V: TRBV30; D: TRBD1; J: TRBJ2-3; length: 16; DNA: TGTGCCTGGAGTGTAGTTGGGACAGGGGTAACAGATACGCAGTATTTT; CDR3: CAWSVVGTGVTDTQYF
size: once; V: TRBV27; D: .; J: TRBJ2-3; length: 13; DNA: TGTGCCAGCAGCGGACCCTACACAGATACGCAGTATTTT; CDR3: CASSGPYTDTQYF
size: few; V: TRBV28; D: .; J: TRBJ2-2; length: 13; DNA: TGTGCCAGCAGTTTAACTAGTCACGGGGAGCTGTTTTTT; CDR3: CASSLTSHGELFF
size: few; V: TRBV7-9; D: .; J: TRBJ2-6; length: 17; DNA: TGTGCCCACGAAAAAGACAGTGTACCCTCTGGGGCCAACGTCCTGACTTTC; CDR3: CAHEKDSVPSGANVLTF
size: .; V: TRBV30; D: .; J: TRBJ1-5; length: 12; DNA: TGTGCCTGGAACCGGAGAAATCAGCCCCAGCATTTT; CDR3: CAWNRRNQPQHF
size: .; V: TRBV10-3; D: TRBD1; J: TRBJ1-2; length: 13; DNA: TGTGCCATCAGTGAGGGAACAGGGGGTGGCTACACCTTC; CDR3: CAISEGTGGGYTF
size: .; V: TRBV6-5; D: .; J: TRBJ2-3; length: 13; DNA: TGTGCCAGCAGCCCTCCGGGTGCAGATACGCAGTATTTT; CDR3: CASSPPGADTQYF
size: few; V: TRBV7-9; D: TRBD1; J: TRBJ1-1; length: 15; DNA: TGTGCCAGCAGCTTCAGGAGGACAGGGGAAACTGAAGCTTTCTTT; CDR3: CASSFRRTGETEAFF
size: .; V: TRBV27; D: .; J: TRBJ1-5; length: 14; DNA: TGTGCCAGCAGTGTGGCGGGAATCAATCAGCCCCAGCATTTT; CDR3: CASSVAGINQPQHF
size: .; V: TRBV29-1; D: .; J: TRBJ1-1; length: 15; DNA: TGCAGCGTTGAAAAACTTCAGTATGGGTACACTGAAGCTTTCTTT; CDR3: CSVEKLQYGYTEAFF
size: .; V: TRBV7-9; D: .; J: TRBJ2-7; length: 12; DNA: TGTGCCAGCAGCCCCGGCAGCTACGAGCAGTACTTC; CDR3: CASSPGSYEQYF
size: .; V: TRBV9; D: TRBD2; J: TRBJ2-1; length: 17; DNA: TGTGCCAGCAGCGTAGCTAGGAGCGGGGGAGCCCACAATGAGCAGTTCTTC; CDR3: CASSVARSGGAHNEQFF
size: .; V: TRBV5-1; D: TRBD1; J: TRBJ2-7; length: 15; DNA: TGCGCCAGCAGCTTGGAGGCAGGGGGCTTGTGGGAGCAGTACTTC; CDR3: CASSLEAGGLWEQYF
size: .; V: TRBV9; D: .; J: TRBJ1-6; length: 12; DNA: TGTGCCAGCAGCGTACAAAATTCACCCCTCCACTTT; CDR3: CASSVQNSPLHF
size: .; V: TRBV29-1; D: .; J: TRBJ1-1; length: 13; DNA: TGCAGCGCGTCGGAAGGGCGGGGAATTGAAGCTTTCTTT; CDR3: CSASEGRGIEAFF
size: few; V: TRBV19; D: .; J: TRBJ1-2; length: 12; DNA: TGTGCCAGCGGGCTCCCTAACTATGGCTACACCTTC; CDR3: CASGLPNYGYTF
size: .; V: TRBV30; D: TRBD2; J: TRBJ2-1; length: 16; DNA: TGTGCCTGGAGTGTACGTCGCGGGGGGAATCGCAATGAGCAGTTCTTC; CDR3: CAWSVRRGGNRNEQFF
size: .; V: TRBV5-5; D: TRBD1; J: TRBJ2-5; length: 16; DNA: TGTGCCAGCAGCCCATCCGGGACAGGGGATCAAGAGACCCAGTACTTC; CDR3: CASSPSGTGDQETQYF
size: few; V: TRBV9; D: TRBD2; J: TRBJ2-3; length: 14; DNA: TGTGCCAGCAGCGAAGCGGGGGGCTCGGATACGCAGTATTTT; CDR3: CASSEAGGSDTQYF
size: .; V: TRBV27; D: .; J: TRBJ2-2; length: 15; DNA: TGTGCCAGCAGTTTATCCCCGGTCGGCACCGGGGAGCTGTTTTTT; CDR3: CASSLSPVGTGELFF
size: .; V: TRBV15; D: .; J: TRBJ2-3; length: 14; DNA: TGTGCCACCAGCCCTTATGCTAGCACAGATACGCAGTATTTT; CDR3: CATSPYASTDTQYF
size: few; V: TRBV27; D: TRBD1; J: TRBJ2-1; length: 15; DNA: TGTGCCAGCAGTTTTACAGGGGGCTTGGGGGATGAGCAGTTCTTC; CDR3: CASSFTGGLGDEQFF
size: .; V: TRBV7-9; D: .; J: TRBJ2-7; length: 15; DNA: TGTGCCAGCAGCCCCCCTGGGGAGATAGTAAACGAGCAGTACTTC; CDR3: CASSPPGEIVNEQYF
size: .; V: TRBV4-1; D: TRBD1; J: TRBJ1-1; length: 15; DNA: TGCGCCAGCAGCCAAGCGACAGGGTGGGGCACTGAAGCTTTCTTT; CDR3: CASSQATGWGTEAFF
size: many; V: TRBV27; D: TRBD1; J: TRBJ2-7; length: 12; DNA: TGTGCCAGCGGGACAGGGTCACACGAGCAGTACTTC; CDR3: CASGTGSHEQYF
size: few; V: TRBV30; D: .; J: TRBJ1-2; length: 11; DNA: TGTGCCTGGAGTGCTGGCTATGGCTACACCTTC; CDR3: CAWSAGYGYTF
size: .; V: TRBV5-1; D: TRBD1; J: TRBJ2-5; length: 15; DNA: TGCGCCAGCAGCTGGACAGGGAGAGACCAAGAGACCCAGTACTTC; CDR3: CASSWTGRDQETQYF
size: .; V: TRBV4-1; D: .; J: TRBJ1-1; length: 14; DNA: TGCGCCAGCAGCCAGGCCCGGGAGAACACTGAAGCTTTCTTT; CDR3: CASSQARENTEAFF
size: .; V: TRBV6-4; D: .; J: TRBJ2-7; length: 15; DNA: TGTGCCAGCAGTGAGGCCGTAGGAGATACGGACGAGCAGTACTTC; CDR3: CASSEAVGDTDEQYF